These 9 T cell receptor beta chains were sequenced from one sample in a study of Graves' ophthalmopathy and Graves' hyperthyroidism. For repertoire sequencing, the TCR beta CDR3 regions were amplified from RNA transcripts. First-round RT-PCR with HTBI primers preceded a second-round multiplex PCR. TCRdb re-analysed the multiplex PCR reads in MiXCR, keeping a single row per CDR3 protein. The table has under 200,000 distinct CDR3 sequences, about 40% seen once; the top ten hold about 5.8%. Sequencing was done on a sample of peripheral blood. The receptor set was obtained from a woman aged 35 to 49 with Graves' ophthalmopathy.

The chain carries TRBV6-1 and TRBJ1-5, with D perhaps matching TRBD1 (5 bases). V lost 7 bases to trimming and J lost 3 bases, with 16 bases between them. There are 15 residues in the CDR3. Germline loops: CDR1 MNHNS, CDR2 SASEGT. This CDR3 reads CASKTAEGSNQPQHF. The CDR3 DNA sequence: TGTGCCAGCAAAACAGCGGAGGGGTCCAATCAGCCCCAGCATTTT.

The chain is built from TRBV12-3 or TRBV12-4 and TRBJ2-7; 8 bases are shared with TRBD1. The CDR3 consists of 15 residues. V gave up 7 bases and J gave up 0 bases; unmatched junction bases: 8. In nucleotides, the CDR3 is TGTGCCAGCACCCCGGACAGGGAAAGCTCCTACGAGCAGTACTTC. Its protein product is CASTPDRESSYEQYF.

There are many counts of this clonotype. CDR3 DNA: TGTGCCAGCAGCTCGCAGACAGGGGCCAAAAACATTCAGTACTTC. Translating gives CASSSQTGAKNIQYF. The V call is TRBV7-8, the J call TRBJ2-4, with TRBD1 identical over 7 bases. The CDR3 sequence is 15 residues long. V lost 4 bases to trimming and J lost 1 base; unmatched junction nucleotides: 4. CDR1 is SGHVS, CDR2 FQNEAQ, per germline.

This clonotype has a count of ten or more. DNA for the CDR3: TGTGCCAGTAGTTTCTTCGGTACCAATTCACCCCTCCACTTT. This encodes CASSFFGTNSPLHF. The V and J genes are TRBV19 and TRBJ1-6; D gene uncertain. This CDR3 is built from 14 residues. V was clipped by 5 bases and J by 7 bases, with 12 bases between them. Germline-derived CDR1 and CDR2 are LNHDA and SQIVND (reference sequence).

This clonotype was detected ten times or more. The chain employs TRBV20-1 and TRBJ2-5; D gene ambiguous. The CDR3 spans 14 residues. The germline CDR1 and CDR2 sequences are DFQATT and SNEGSKA (reference sequence). Trimming took off 1 base at V and 2 bases at J, with 11 bases between the two ends. CDR3 sequence: CSARVSLGQETQYF. The DNA of the CDR3 is TGCAGTGCTAGAGTTTCCCTGGGGCAAGAGACCCAGTACTTC.

At least ten counts were recorded for this clonotype. The chain carries TRBV6-1 and TRBJ2-7, with 10 positions matching TRBD2. From germline, CDR1 is MNHNS and CDR2 SASEGT. There are 15 residues in the CDR3. With 6 bases clipped from V and 1 base from J, the junction kept 6 bases outside the gene matches. The CDR3 sequence is CASRSEREGSYEQYF. The CDR3 DNA reads as TGTGCCAGCAGGTCCGAGCGGGAGGGATCCTACGAGCAGTACTTC.

The chain uses TRBV12-3 or TRBV12-4 and TRBJ2-5; 7 nucleotides match TRBD2. CDR3 size: 15 residues. V lost 7 bases, J lost 5 bases, and 13 bases stayed unmatched. The CDR3 DNA is TGTGCCAGCACCTTTGGACTAGTCGGGTCGGAGACCCAGTACTTC. Amino acids: CASTFGLVGSETQYF.

The chain joins TRBV11-2 to TRBJ2-5; TRBD2 might be the D (6 bases). The CDR3 is 13 amino acids. The V gene lost 5 bases and the J gene lost 5 bases, with 12 bases spanning the gap. CDR1 SGHAT and CDR2 FQNNGV come from the germline V gene. The CDR3 loop is CASSPGLRETQYF. CDR3 bases: TGTGCCAGCAGCCCGGGACTCCGGGAGACCCAGTACTTC.

At least ten counts were recorded for this clonotype. The rearrangement links TRBV30 to TRBJ1-2; 7 bases line up with TRBD1. After removal of 4 bases from V and 8 bases from J, the junction contained 7 bases not matched to a gene. Germline lookup yields CDR1 GTSNPN and CDR2 SVGIG (reference sequence). This CDR3 comprises 12 residues. In DNA form, the CDR3 reads TGTGCCTGGACCTTGACAGGGAGCGGCTACACCTTC. Translation: CAWTLTGSGYTF.